This T cell receptor beta chain was identified in a study of OX40 agonist ivuxolimab in advanced cancers. In terms of the full investigation: Ivuxolimab was a fully human IgG2 agonistic monoclonal antibody targeting the costimulatory receptor OX40 (CD134). Intravenous ivuxolimab was administered to patients every 2 weeks at six dose levels: 0.01, 0.1, 0.3, 1.5, 3 and 10 mg/kg. Of the 50 or so patients in dose escalation, around 20 had hepatocellular carcinoma, about 15 had melanoma, 9 had renal cell carcinoma and 9 had head and neck cancer. In the dose-escalation cohort, 82.7% of patients were male, and the mean age was approximately 64 years, with a range of about 23 to 90. Patients were allowed to have had prior anti-PD-1, anti-PD-L1 or anti-CTLA-4 therapy, and 40% of the dose-escalation patients had previously received checkpoint inhibitors. Partial responses occurred in three dose-escalation patients, of whom one had hepatocellular carcinoma and two had cutaneous melanoma. The point of sequencing TCRbeta in the periphery was to test whether ivuxolimab changed TCR sequence diversity and drove clonal T-cell expansion. The monotherapy dose-escalation portion (N of about 50 patients) of the phase I ivuxolimab trial is reported in the paper. Results the study describes overall, beyond this receptor: In the 0.1-3.0 mg/kg groups, partial responders were among the patients with the lowest normalized peripheral clonal expansion, particularly in CD8+ T cells. At doses of 0.1 to 3.0 mg/kg, clonal expansion of both CD4+ and CD8+ blood T cells was observed from baseline to week 6. Low levels of normalized T-cell clonal expansion were also seen in some patients who did not respond. After ivuxolimab, CD8+ T cells had more expanded clones than CD4+ T cells on average. Antigen specificity was not determined for the clonally expanded peripheral T cells.

Of note for this clone: The antigen it recognizes is unknown. No much larger clone exists at a distance of one base, and base qualities are not known.

The trial excluded patients who had a history of autoimmune disease or who were on systemic immunosuppression. In every dose cohort, peripheral blood was drawn for TCR sequencing at baseline, cycle 4 day 1, and cycle 7 day 1. The samples were drawn from a first-in-human, open-label, multicenter phase I dose-escalation trial of ivuxolimab. Adults with locally advanced or metastatic melanoma, renal cell carcinoma, hepatocellular carcinoma or head and neck squamous cell carcinoma were enrolled in the trial. Before TCR sequencing, CD4+ T cells and CD8+ T cells from peripheral blood were sorted into separate populations. From the cysteine through the phenylalanine, the CDR3 covers 13 amino acids. Just CDR3 DNA is preserved here, 39 bases in frame from base 1. Based on the germline V gene, the CDR1 and CDR2 sequences are SGHAT and FQNNGV. V lost 3 bases and J lost 7 bases; the stretch between them is 13 bases long.

Genomic DNA was extracted from sorted cells for sequencing of the TCRbeta CDR3 region. The immunoSEQ Assay was used for sequencing of TCRbeta CDR3 regions. TCRdb stores this immuneACCESS table with in-frame sequences only. Part of the clones is absent; in the studies checked, under half of the shortfall reflects unresolved V genes, and no reason is known for the rest. The sample includes about 80,000 clones, with around 93% observed a single time. The ten biggest clones cover approximately 0.3% of the sample. The sequencing here drew on CD4+ or CD8+ T cells sorted from blood, taken in a trial of the OX40 agonist ivuxolimab. The TCR originated in an adult with an advanced solid tumor such as melanoma, head and neck, liver or kidney cancer. Here the chain combines TRBV11-2 and TRBJ2-7, with a tentative D gene TRBD2 over 5 matching bases. CDR3 sequence: CASSFSTGGEQYF. In nucleotide form, the sequence is TGTGCCAGCAGCTTTTCGACCGGCGGGGAGCAGTACTTC.